The T cell receptor (beta chain) under discussion was sequenced for a study of memory CD4+ T cells and cytomegalovirus serostatus. Study observations and caveats: Median bootstrapped AUC for CMV status was around 0.96 originally, 0.85 to 0.92 US-trained. CD4+ memory repertoires contained about two fifths of the 164 reported CMV TCRbeta sequences.

Points on this clone: Its specificity is not known.

V shed 4 bases, J shed 3 bases, and the junction held 5 bases outside the gene matches. The germline V gene has CDR1 MNHEY and CDR2 SMNVEV (reference sequence). The CDR3 runs to 14 residues. As originally analysed: After removing out-of-frame reads, around 2 million distinct TCRbeta sequences remained. Profiled with immunoSEQ multiplex PCR; TCRdb holds only in-frame clones, not every one. V and J calls and clone size are copied from that table; D and trimming were computed from the DNA. The sample holds tens of thousands of clones; 75% to 85% are singletons and the top ten take less than 1%. Single viable CD3+CD4+CD8-CD45RO+ cells were sorted as the memory CD4+ T cells. Serum IgG to CMV pp150, pp28, p38 and p52 defined serostatus.

Sequences were obtained from memory CD4+ T cells from blood. The gene calls are TRBV27 and TRBJ2-7, with TRBD1 matching 8 bases. The source of this sequence is an adult in good health and CMV-seronegative. In DNA, the CDR3 is TGTGCCAGCAGTTCGGGACAGGAAGGCTACGAGCAGTACTTC. Its protein is CASSSGQEGYEQYF.